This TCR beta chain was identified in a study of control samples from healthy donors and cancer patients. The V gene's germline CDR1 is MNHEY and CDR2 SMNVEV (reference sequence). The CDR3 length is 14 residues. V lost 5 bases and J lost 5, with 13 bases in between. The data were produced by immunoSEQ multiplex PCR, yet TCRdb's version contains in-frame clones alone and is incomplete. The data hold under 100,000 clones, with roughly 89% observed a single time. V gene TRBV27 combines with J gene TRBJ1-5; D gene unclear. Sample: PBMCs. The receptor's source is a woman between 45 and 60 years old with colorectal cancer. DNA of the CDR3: TGTGCCAGCAGTCCAGCGGGGTTCGATCAGCCCCAGCATTTT. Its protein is CASSPAGFDQPQHF.